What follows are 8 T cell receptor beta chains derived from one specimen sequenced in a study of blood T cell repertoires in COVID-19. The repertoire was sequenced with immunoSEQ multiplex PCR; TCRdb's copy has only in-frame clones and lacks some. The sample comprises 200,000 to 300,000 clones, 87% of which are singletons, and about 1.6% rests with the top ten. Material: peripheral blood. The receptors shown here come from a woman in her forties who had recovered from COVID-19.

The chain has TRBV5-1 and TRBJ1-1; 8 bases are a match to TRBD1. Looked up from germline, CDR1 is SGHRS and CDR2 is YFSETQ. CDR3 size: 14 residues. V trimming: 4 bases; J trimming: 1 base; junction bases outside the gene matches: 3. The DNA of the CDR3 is TGCGCCAGCAGCGCCGGGACAGGGAACACTGAAGCTTTCTTT. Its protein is CASSAGTGNTEAFF.

Written as DNA, the CDR3 is TGTGCCAGCAGCCCGGGCTTGCGGGGCAACACTGAAGCTTTCTTT. This translates into CASSPGLRGNTEAFF. The chain has TRBV7-9 and TRBJ1-1; a weak D match, TRBD1 (5 bases). The CDR3 is made up of 15 amino acids. CDR1 is SEHNR and CDR2 is FQNEAQ in the germline V gene (reference sequence). V lost 5 bases to trimming and J lost 2 bases, with 15 bases between them.

The CDR3, as DNA: TGTGCCAGCAGCTCCGGACAGGGGAAGAACACCGGGGAGCTGTTTTTT. It translates to CASSSGQGKNTGELFF. The chain carries TRBV7-9 and TRBJ2-2; 9 bases agree with TRBD1. The ends lost 4 bases at V and 1 base at J; junction bases unmatched: 4. In germline, CDR1 is SEHNR, CDR2 FQNEAQ (reference sequence). The CDR3 loop spans 16 amino acids.

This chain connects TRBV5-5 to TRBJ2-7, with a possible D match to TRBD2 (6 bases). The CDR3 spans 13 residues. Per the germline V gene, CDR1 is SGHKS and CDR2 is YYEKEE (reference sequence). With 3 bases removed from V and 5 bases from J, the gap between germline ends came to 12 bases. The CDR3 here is CASSWGVHNEQYF. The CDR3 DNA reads TGTGCCAGCAGCTGGGGGGTTCATAACGAGCAGTACTTC.

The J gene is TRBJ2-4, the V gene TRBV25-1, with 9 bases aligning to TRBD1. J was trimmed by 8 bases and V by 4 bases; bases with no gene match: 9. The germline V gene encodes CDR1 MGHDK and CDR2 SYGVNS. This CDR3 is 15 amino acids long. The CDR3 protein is CASSADRGRRDIQYF. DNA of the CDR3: TGTGCCAGCAGTGCAGACAGGGGGAGAAGGGACATTCAGTACTTC.

DNA of the CDR3: TGCGCCAGCAGCCAGGGACAGGGAAGGTCAAAACTGTTTTTT. It yields the protein CASSQGQGRSKLFF. The rearrangement links TRBV5-1 to TRBJ1-4; 9 positions match TRBD1. There are 14 residues in the CDR3. Germline values: CDR1 SGHRS, CDR2 YFSETQ. J was trimmed by 10 bases and V by 4 bases; bases with no gene match: 8. Drawing the rest from reference TRBV5-1 and TRBJ1-4, the complete variable domain is KAGVTQTPRYLIKTRGQQVTLSCSPISGHRSVSWYQQTPGQGLQFLFEYFSETQRNKGNFPGRFSGRQFSNSRSEMNVSTLELGDSALYLCASSQGQGRSKLFFGSGTQLSVL.

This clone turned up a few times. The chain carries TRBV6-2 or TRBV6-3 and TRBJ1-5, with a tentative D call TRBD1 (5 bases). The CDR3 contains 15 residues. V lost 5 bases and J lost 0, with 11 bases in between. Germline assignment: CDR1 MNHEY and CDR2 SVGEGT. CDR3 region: CASSPGTYSNQPQHF. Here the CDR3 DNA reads TGTGCCAGCAGTCCCGGGACTTATAGCAATCAGCCCCAGCATTTT.

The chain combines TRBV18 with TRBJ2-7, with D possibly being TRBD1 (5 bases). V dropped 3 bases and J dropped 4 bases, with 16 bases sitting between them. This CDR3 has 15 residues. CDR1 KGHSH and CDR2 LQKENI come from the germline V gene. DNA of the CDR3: TGTGCCAGCTCACCTACGTCAACCCCAGGGTACGAGCAGTACTTC. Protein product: CASSPTSTPGYEQYF. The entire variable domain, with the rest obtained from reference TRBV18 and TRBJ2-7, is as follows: NAGVMQNPRHLVRRRGQEARLRCSPMKGHSHVYWYRQLPEEGLKFMVYLQKENIIDESGMPKERFSAEFPKEGPSILRIQQVVRGDSAAYFCASSPTSTPGYEQYFGPGTRLTVT.